Listed below are T cell receptor beta chains from one sample, sequenced in a study of blood T cell repertoires in COVID-19. Only in-frame clones appear in the TCRdb table, and some are missing; sequencing was by immunoSEQ multiplex PCR. The table lists about 85,000 clones, approximately 89% of them singletons. Sequenced material: peripheral blood. The receptors originated from a human donor with active COVID-19. The donor label of this sample is uncertain. CDR3s include the opening cysteine and the closing phenylalanine or tryptophan. The D gene is left open where the match is weak. Size tells how often a clone was seen (once, few, many) or the class of an expanded clone, and some rows leave it out.

j_gene	abundance	d_gene	v_gene	CDR3nt	CDR3aa
TRBJ2-3	-	TRBD1	TRBV6-5	TGTGCCAGCAGTTACTCGGGGACAGGGGTTCCGCAGTATTTT	CASSYSGTGVPQYF
TRBJ2-5	once	TRBD1	TRBV14	TGTGCCAGCAGCTATGATTCGGGACAGTTACAAGAGACCCAGTACTTC	CASSYDSGQLQETQYF
TRBJ2-3	-	TRBD1	TRBV10-3	TGTGCCATCAGTGGGGACAGGGAAGCAGATACGCAGTATTTT	CAISGDREADTQYF
TRBJ2-5	-	-	TRBV4-1	TGCGCCAGCTGCCGCCCGACCAGGGAAGAGACCCAGTACTTC	CASCRPTREETQYF
TRBJ2-3	once	TRBD2	TRBV27	TGTGCCAGCAGTTTAAAAGCGGGGGGCAGCACAGATACGCAGTATTTT	CASSLKAGGSTDTQYF
TRBJ2-1	-	TRBD2	TRBV18	TGTGCCAGCTCACCATCGCTAGCGGGGGGGCCATTCGAGCAGTTCTTC	CASSPSLAGGPFEQFF
TRBJ1-5	-	-	TRBV28	TGTGCCAGCAGTGAAGGAGGTCCCCATCAGCCCCAGCATTTT	CASSEGGPHQPQHF
TRBJ1-6	-	TRBD1	TRBV28	TGTGCCAGCAGTTTAGACAGGGGAGGGGGTTCACCCCTCCACTTT	CASSLDRGGGSPLHF
TRBJ1-1	-	-	TRBV5-1	TGCGCCAGCAGCTGGGGGCCCCGTGGCATGAACACTGAAGCTTTCTTT	CASSWGPRGMNTEAFF
TRBJ1-2	-	TRBD1	TRBV5-8	TGTGCCAGCAGCCCCGGGACAGGGAATGGCTACACCTTC	CASSPGTGNGYTF
TRBJ1-4	once	TRBD1	TRBV5-1	TGCGCCAGCAGCTCGGAAGGACAGGACGACGAAAAACTGTTTTTT	CASSSEGQDDEKLFF
TRBJ2-3	once	-	TRBV4-2	TGTGCCAGCAGCCCTCGACAGATAACCACAGATACGCAGTATTTT	CASSPRQITTDTQYF
TRBJ1-2	-	-	TRBV29-1	TGCAGCGTTGTGGGGGGGACCACTAAGGGCTACACCTTC	CSVVGGTTKGYTF
TRBJ2-3	-	TRBD1	TRBV19	TGTGCCAGTAGGGACAGGGGCCAGAGCACAGATACGCAGTATTTT	CASRDRGQSTDTQYF
TRBJ2-2	-	-	TRBV9	TGTGCCAGCAGCGTTCAAACCAGGGTCTCCGGGGAGCTGTTTTTT	CASSVQTRVSGELFF
TRBJ2-1	-	-	TRBV10-2	TGCGCCAGCAGTGAGCGGGGCTCCTACAATGAGCAGTTCTTC	CASSERGSYNEQFF
TRBJ1-2	-	TRBD1	TRBV29-1	TGCAGCGTTAAAACACTCCCGGGACAGCGCTATGGCTACACCTTC	CSVKTLPGQRYGYTF
TRBJ2-7	-	TRBD1	TRBV5-1	TGCGCCAGCAGCTTGGTCACAGGGGCCAACGAGCAGTACTTC	CASSLVTGANEQYF
TRBJ1-1	-	TRBD1	TRBV29-1	TGCAGCGTTCGGACAGGTGAAGCTTTCTTT	CSVRTGEAFF
TRBJ1-2	once	TRBD1	TRBV2	TGTGCCAGCAGCCTAGGGACAGGCGAGGGCTACACCTTC	CASSLGTGEGYTF
TRBJ2-3	-	-	TRBV5-1	TGCGCCAGCAGCTTAGACTCGAGCACAGATACGCAGTATTTT	CASSLDSSTDTQYF
TRBJ1-3	-	-	TRBV7-8	TGTGCCAGCAGCTTAGGAGGGCGATATCGCTCTGGAAACACCATATATTTT	CASSLGGRYRSGNTIYF
TRBJ1-2	-	TRBD1	TRBV20-1	TGCAGTGCTAGTCTACAGGGGGCTTTTGGCTACACCTTC	CSASLQGAFGYTF
TRBJ1-5	-	TRBD1	TRBV19	TGTGCCAGTAGTTGGACAGGGGGCGGCAATCAGCCCCAGCATTTT	CASSWTGGGNQPQHF
TRBJ2-7	-	TRBD2	TRBV4-2	TGTGCCAGCAGCCAAGAAAGTAGCGGGGGATACTCTTCTGGCTACGAGCAGTACTTC	CASSQESSGGYSSGYEQYF
TRBJ2-5	-	TRBD2	TRBV4-3	TGCGCCAGCAGCCATCGCGAGCGGGGGGGTCGGTTGGAGACCCAGTACTTC	CASSHRERGGRLETQYF
TRBJ2-3	-	TRBD2	TRBV7-3	TGTGCCAGCAGCTTAGGTCTAGCGGTGGATACGCAGTATTTT	CASSLGLAVDTQYF
TRBJ2-7	-	TRBD1	TRBV6-2/TRBV6-3	TGTGCCAGCAGTCCCCTTTCGGGACAGGGGGCCTACGAGCAGTACTTC	CASSPLSGQGAYEQYF
TRBJ1-1	-	TRBD1	TRBV6-2/TRBV6-3	TGTGCCAGCAGCCTTCAGGGGGCTGGGACTGAAGCTTTCTTT	CASSLQGAGTEAFF
TRBJ1-6	-	-	TRBV12-3/TRBV12-4	TGTGCCAGCAGCCCAGCAGGGGACACCCTCCACTTT	CASSPAGDTLHF
TRBJ2-3	few	-	TRBV4-1	TGCGCCAGCAGCCAAGTCAAACGGGGGTTGGTAGGTACAGATACGCAGTATTTT	CASSQVKRGLVGTDTQYF
TRBJ2-1	-	-	TRBV5-1	TGCGCCAGCAGCTTGGGGCAGCGGTACGGGCAGTTCTTC	CASSLGQRYGQFF
TRBJ2-7	-	TRBD1	TRBV5-6	TGTGCCAGCTTTCCGGGACAGGGGGCCTACGAGCAGTACTTC	CASFPGQGAYEQYF
TRBJ2-7	-	TRBD2	TRBV27	TGTGCCAGCGCTTCCGGGACTAGCGGGGGATATTCCTACGAGCAGTACTTC	CASASGTSGGYSYEQYF
TRBJ1-2	-	TRBD1	TRBV7-9	TGTGCCAGCAGCTTTGACAGGGCCTATGGCTACACCTTC	CASSFDRAYGYTF
TRBJ1-3	-	-	TRBV28	TGTGCCAGCGAGGGAACTGGAAACACCATATATTTT	CASEGTGNTIYF
TRBJ2-3	-	TRBD1	TRBV24-1	TGTGCCACCAGTGATCCTACGACAGGGGCCACAGATACGCAGTATTTT	CATSDPTTGATDTQYF
TRBJ1-2	-	TRBD1	TRBV5-6	TGTGCCAGCAGCTTGGCACAGGGGTCTGGCTACACCTTC	CASSLAQGSGYTF
TRBJ2-2	-	TRBD2	TRBV5-1	TGCGCCAGCAGCTTGAATGCGGGGGAGAACACCGGGGAGCTGTTTTTT	CASSLNAGENTGELFF
TRBJ2-1	-	TRBD2	TRBV5-4	TGTGCCAGCAGCTTGGCCTGGGGAACTAGCGGGGGACTCAATGAGCAGTTCTTC	CASSLAWGTSGGLNEQFF
TRBJ2-1	-	TRBD2	TRBV19	TGTGCCAGTAGGGGACTAGCGGTTACAAATGAGCAGTTCTTC	CASRGLAVTNEQFF
TRBJ2-7	-	-	TRBV3-1/TRBV3-2	TGTGCCAGCAGCCAAGCTGACGGCGGGCAGTACTTC	CASSQADGGQYF
TRBJ2-6	-	-	TRBV11-2	TGTGCCAGCAGCGAGGGTGGGGCCAACGTCCTGACTTTC	CASSEGGANVLTF
TRBJ2-7	-	TRBD1	TRBV11-2	TGTGCCAGCAGCTTAGGGACAGGGGTCTACGAGCAGTACTTC	CASSLGTGVYEQYF
TRBJ2-5	-	-	TRBV2	TGTGCCAGCCGACAGGAGCAAGAGACCCAGTACTTC	CASRQEQETQYF
TRBJ2-1	once	-	TRBV21-1	TGTGCCAGCAGCAACCACAGGGGGAACAATGAGCAGTTCTTC	CASSNHRGNNEQFF
TRBJ2-5	-	-	TRBV7-2	TGTGCCAGCAGCTTAGGGTCCGGGGAGACCCAGTACTTC	CASSLGSGETQYF
TRBJ1-5	-	-	TRBV7-2	TGTGCCAGCAGCTTATCGCCCTGGGGCAGGGCCCTTAATCAGCCCCAGCATTTT	CASSLSPWGRALNQPQHF
TRBJ2-7	-	TRBD1	TRBV11-2	TGTGCCAGCGGACCGGGGGACAGGGGCGAGCAGTACTTC	CASGPGDRGEQYF
TRBJ2-2	-	-	TRBV7-2	TGTGCCAGCAGCCTCTTCGGCGGGGAGCTGTTTTTT	CASSLFGGELFF
TRBJ2-2	-	TRBD1	TRBV14	TGTGCCAGCAGCCATTTACCGCCCGGGACAGCGAACACCGGGGAGCTGTTTTTT	CASSHLPPGTANTGELFF